These 19 T cell receptor beta chains came from one sample sequenced in a study of blood T cell repertoires in COVID-19. Sequencing used immunoSEQ multiplex PCR; TCRdb keeps in-frame clones, though not all of them. The sample lists fewer than 400,000 clones; around 90% were seen once. The sample taken for sequencing was PBMCs or T cells enriched from blood (not recorded which). The receptor set was obtained from a man aged 60 to 69 who had recovered from COVID-19.

This rearrangement joins TRBV7-3 to TRBJ2-7, with TRBD2 as a possible D gene (6 bases). Looked up from germline, CDR1 is SGHTA and CDR2 is FQGTGA. This CDR3 has 13 residues. Trimming removed 8 bases from V and 4 bases from J, with 15 bases in between. The CDR3 spells CASGRLEAYEQYF. CDR3 coding DNA: TGTGCCAGCGGGCGACTAGAGGCGTACGAGCAGTACTTC.

V gene TRBV5-6 combines with J gene TRBJ1-4; 8 nucleotides align to TRBD1. Germline-derived CDR1 and CDR2 are SGHDT and YYEEEE. CDR3 length equals 16 residues. Losses at the gene ends were 3 bases for V and 3 bases for J; bases not matched to a gene: 7. CDR3: CASSSRDRLANEKLFF. CDR3 in DNA: TGTGCCAGCAGCTCCCGGGACAGGCTAGCTAATGAAAAACTGTTTTTT.

The chain recombines TRBV30 with TRBJ1-6, with TRBD1 as a possible D gene (6 bases). Germline-derived CDR1 and CDR2 are GTSNPN and SVGIG (reference sequence). CDR3 length: 13 amino acids. Trimming removed 3 bases from V and 7 bases from J, with 10 bases in between. CDR3 nucleotides: TGTGCCTGGAGCAGGGGTTGGAATTCACCCCTCCACTTT. Its translation: CAWSRGWNSPLHF.

This clone was detected many times. The chain links TRBV28 to TRBJ2-7; 7 bases fit TRBD1. The CDR3 runs 12 residues. The V segment lost 3 bases and the J segment 6 bases; nucleotides outside the gene matches: 2. Per the germline V gene, CDR1 is MDHEN and CDR2 is SYDVKM. CDR3 in amino acids: CASSLTGSEQYF. CDR3 coding DNA: TGTGCCAGCAGTTTGACAGGGAGCGAGCAGTACTTC.

This chain links TRBV7-8 with TRBJ1-4, with TRBD1 identical over 9 bases. Per germline, CDR1 SGHVS and CDR2 FQNEAQ. The CDR3 covers 13 residues. V lost 4 bases to trimming and J lost 8 bases; unmatched junction nucleotides: 2. This CDR3 reads CASSYRGREKLFF. The CDR3, as DNA: TGTGCCAGCAGCTACAGGGGGCGCGAAAAACTGTTTTTT.

V usage is TRBV7-9 and J usage is TRBJ2-1; D ambiguous. Looked up from germline, CDR1 is SEHNR and CDR2 is FQNEAQ (reference sequence). The CDR3 runs to 14 residues. V was pared by 2 bases and J by 4 bases, with 9 bases between. CDR3 nucleotide sequence: TGTGCCAGCAGCTTAAGTGCCAGTTACAATGAGCAGTTCTTC. This sequence encodes CASSLSASYNEQFF.

CDR3 residues: CASTRGTANEKLFF. Written as DNA, the CDR3 is TGTGCCAGTACCCGAGGGACAGCTAATGAAAAACTGTTTTTT. The J gene is TRBJ1-4, the V gene TRBV19; 7 positions agree with TRBD1. CDR3 size: 14 residues. Germline CDR1 and CDR2: LNHDA and SQIVND (reference sequence). V shed 7 bases, J shed 3 bases, and the junction held 5 bases outside the gene matches.

The DNA for the CDR3 is TGCGCCAGCAGGAACACACAGCGGGGGGCCAACGTCCTGACTTTC. This encodes CASRNTQRGANVLTF. The chain has TRBV10-1 and TRBJ2-6; perhaps TRBD2 as D (5 bases). The germline V and J ends were trimmed by 6 bases and 4 bases, with 13 bases remaining between them. The CDR3 is 15 residues long. Looked up from germline, CDR1 is WNHNN and CDR2 is SYGVQD (reference sequence).

The genes are TRBV9 and TRBJ2-7; tentative D call: TRBD1 (5 bases). Germline values: CDR1 SGDLS, CDR2 YYNGEE. V was cut by 0 bases and J by 4 bases, with 11 bases left in between. The CDR3 consists of 14 residues. Here the CDR3 DNA reads TGTGCCAGCAGCGTAGGTTCAGGGAAATACGAGCAGTACTTC. Protein: CASSVGSGKYEQYF. Based on the CDR3 plus reference TRBV9 and TRBJ2-7, the full variable domain is DSGVTQTPKHLITATGQRVTLRCSPRSGDLSVYWYQQSLDQGLQFLIQYYNGEERAKGNILERFSAQQFPDLHSELNLSSLELGDSALYFCASSVGSGKYEQYFGPGTRLTVT.

The chain combines TRBV7-2 with TRBJ1-3, with 7 bases identical to TRBD1. The CDR3 runs to 15 residues. The J segment lost 2 bases and the V segment lost 2 bases, leaving 3 bases of the junction unmatched. Germline V gene lookup returns CDR1 SGHTA and CDR2 FQGNSA. The CDR3 is CASSLSTGAGNTIYF. CDR3 DNA sequence: TGTGCCAGCAGCTTATCTACAGGGGCTGGAAACACCATATATTTT.

The chain has TRBV18 and TRBJ1-1; 7 positions match TRBD1. Trimming cost V 3 bases and J 3 bases; bases outside gene matches: 13. Looked up from germline, CDR1 is KGHSH and CDR2 is LQKENI. CDR3 size: 17 residues. The CDR3: CASSPEQGQDYYTEAFF. For the CDR3, the DNA is TGTGCCAGCTCACCGGAACAGGGGCAGGACTATTACACTGAAGCTTTCTTT.

The CDR3 coding sequence is TGTGCCAGCAAGATGATAGCGGGCAATGAGCAGTTCTTC. As protein: CASKMIAGNEQFF. The rearrangement links TRBV6-5 to TRBJ2-1; 7 bases agree with TRBD2. This CDR3 has 13 amino acids. After removal of 7 bases from V and 6 bases from J, the junction contained 6 bases not matched to a gene. The germline CDR1 and CDR2 sequences are MNHEY and SVGAGI.

In its sample, this clone was seen once. The V gene is TRBV5-1, the J gene TRBJ2-7; D not resolved. The CDR3 spans 14 residues. V lost 0 bases, J lost 0 bases, and 7 bases lay in between. Germline CDR1 and CDR2: SGHRS and YFSETQ. The CDR3 nucleotides read TGCGCCAGCAGCTTGGGGGCCGCCTCCTACGAGCAGTACTTC. It encodes CASSLGAASYEQYF.

The V gene is TRBV7-2, the J gene TRBJ1-2, with TRBD1 matching over 8 bases. V gave up 6 bases and J gave up 6 bases; unmatched junction bases: 6. CDR1 is SGHTA, CDR2 FQGNSA, per germline. This CDR3 contains 13 residues. CDR3 sequence (DNA): TGTGCCAGCAGACAGGACAGGGCAGATGGCTACACCTTC. It yields the protein CASRQDRADGYTF.

The V call is TRBV7-2, the J call TRBJ1-5; 7 bases align to TRBD1. Looked up from germline, CDR1 is SGHTA and CDR2 is FQGNSA. The CDR3 consists of 15 residues. V lost 5 bases to trimming and J lost 3 bases; unmatched junction nucleotides: 7. The CDR3 reads CASSLSGTVNQPQHF. CDR3 DNA sequence: TGTGCCAGCAGCCTATCGGGGACAGTCAATCAGCCCCAGCATTTT.

The V gene is TRBV21-1, the J gene TRBJ1-3; the DNA was not compared with TRBD1, the D call given in the table. TRBV21-1 is deemed a pseudogene. The CDR3 is 17 amino acids. The CDR3 nucleotides read TGTGCCAGCAGCTCCCCGGAGGACAGGGGGCCTGGAAACACCATATATTTT. As protein: CASSSPEDRGPGNTIYF.

This chain joins TRBV18 and TRBJ2-3; weak D call: TRBD1 (5 bases). The germline gives CDR1 KGHSH, CDR2 LQKENI. The CDR3 runs to 17 residues. Trimming removed 2 bases from V and 0 bases from J, with 15 bases in between. The CDR3 sequence: CASSPVTDPWSTDTQYF. CDR3 DNA sequence: TGTGCCAGCTCACCAGTGACAGACCCCTGGAGCACAGATACGCAGTATTTT.

The rearrangement joins TRBV6-5 to TRBJ1-3; D ambiguous. The CDR3 has 15 residues. The germline CDR1 and CDR2 sequences are MNHEY and SVGAGI. V dropped 0 bases and J dropped 0 bases, with 6 bases sitting between them. CDR3 sequence (DNA): TGTGCCAGCAGTTACTCGTACAGCTCTGGAAACACCATATATTTT. Translated, it gives CASSYSYSSGNTIYF.

This rearrangement joins TRBV27 to TRBJ2-1; 9 bases match TRBD2. The CDR3 has 15 amino acids. CDR1 MNHEY and CDR2 SMNVEV come from the germline V gene (reference sequence). V gave up 5 bases and J gave up 9 bases; unmatched junction bases: 11. CDR3 DNA: TGTGCCAGCAGTGACTACGGGACTAGCTTAGTTGAGCAGTTCTTC. This encodes CASSDYGTSLVEQFF.